The rows below give T cell receptor beta chains drawn from one sample of a study of T cells in Graves' hyperthyroidism and ophthalmopathy. A single record per CDR3 protein comes from TCRdb applying MiXCR to the multiplex PCR reads. The data contain about 290,000 distinct CDR3 sequences, roughly 19% of them singletons. Sequencing was done on a sample of blood. These receptors came from a man aged 50 or older with Graves' ophthalmopathy. Each CDR3 is given with its conserved first and last residue. Fields, in order: CDR3 protein, CDR3 DNA, clone size, D gene, V gene, J gene. D genes are given only for firm matches. The size field is filled for only some rows; it gives once, few, many or a size class.

CASSLQGTGSETQYF	TGTGCCAGCAGCTTACAGGGGACAGGGAGTGAGACCCAGTACTTC	few	TRBD1	TRBV11-2	TRBJ2-5
CASSHVSYEQYF	TGTGCCAGCAGCCATGTGTCCTACGAGCAGTACTTC	many	.	TRBV7-2	TRBJ2-7
CASSFEPYTDTQYF	TGTGCCAGCAGTTTTGAACCTTACACAGATACGCAGTATTTT	many	.	TRBV28	TRBJ2-3
CSVERLAGVYNEQFF	TGCAGCGTTGAAAGACTAGCGGGGGTCTACAATGAGCAGTTCTTC	.	TRBD2	TRBV29-1	TRBJ2-1
CASSVGLAGRTDTQYF	TGTGCCAGCAGCGTAGGACTAGCGGGACGCACAGATACGCAGTATTTT	many	TRBD2	TRBV12-3/TRBV12-4	TRBJ2-3
CASSISPANTGELFF	TGTGCCAGTAGTATTAGCCCCGCGAACACCGGGGAGCTGTTTTTT	few	.	TRBV19	TRBJ2-2
CASSLGRFSGLAGAGETQYF	TGTGCCAGCAGCTTAGGGCGCTTTTCGGGACTAGCGGGAGCAGGAGAGACCCAGTACTTC	many	TRBD2	TRBV7-8	TRBJ2-5
CSAQGQDSNQPQHF	TGCAGTGCACAGGGACAAGATAGCAATCAGCCCCAGCATTTT	few	.	TRBV20-1	TRBJ1-5
CASSSPRSNWGQPQHF	TGTGCCAGCAGTTCGCCGCGATCAAACTGGGGTCAGCCCCAGCATTTT	few	.	TRBV6-2/TRBV6-3	TRBJ1-5
CASSLNGYTF	TGTGCCAGCAGTTTAAATGGCTACACCTTC	.	.	TRBV28	TRBJ1-2
CASSYAGGALPLHF	TGTGCCAGCAGTTACGCGGGGGGCGCGTTACCCCTCCACTTT	.	.	TRBV6-5	TRBJ1-6
CASNGGGGRSSYNEQFF	TGTGCCAGCAACGGAGGGGGAGGGCGGAGCTCCTACAATGAGCAGTTCTTC	few	.	TRBV2	TRBJ2-1
CASSNSGSSYEQYF	TGTGCCAGCAGTAACAGCGGAAGCTCCTACGAGCAGTACTTC	many	.	TRBV12-3/TRBV12-4	TRBJ2-7
CSAPIGSNTEAFF	TGCAGTGCTCCTATAGGGTCGAACACTGAAGCTTTCTTT	many	.	TRBV20-1	TRBJ1-1
CASSLEGRAYYNEQFF	TGCGCCAGCAGCTTGGAAGGTAGGGCTTACTACAATGAGCAGTTCTTC	few	.	TRBV5-1	TRBJ2-1
CASITGGKNTEAFF	TGTGCCAGCATCACGGGGGGAAAGAACACTGAAGCTTTCTTT	many	.	TRBV6-2/TRBV6-3	TRBJ1-1
CSARRGLAGRNEQFF	TGCAGTGCTAGGCGGGGGCTAGCGGGACGCAATGAGCAGTTCTTC	many	TRBD2	TRBV20-1	TRBJ2-1
CASSDDRATYEQYF	TGTGCCAGCAGTGATGACAGGGCAACCTACGAGCAGTACTTC	many	TRBD1	TRBV28	TRBJ2-7
CASSTAGGPYNEQFF	TGTGCCAGCAGTACAGCGGGAGGGCCCTACAATGAGCAGTTCTTC	.	TRBD2	TRBV28	TRBJ2-1
CASSLKAGAYNEQFF	TGTGCCAGCAGCCTAAAAGCGGGCGCCTACAATGAGCAGTTCTTC	many	.	TRBV7-2	TRBJ2-1
CASSIQGGEQFF	TGTGCCAGCAGTATTCAGGGTGGTGAGCAGTTCTTC	many	.	TRBV6-1	TRBJ2-1
CSARDLGGQAPLHF	TGCAGTGCTAGAGATCTGGGGGGTCAGGCACCCCTCCACTTT	.	.	TRBV20-1	TRBJ1-6
CASREPGTGGTGYTF	TGTGCCAGCAGGGAGCCCGGGACAGGGGGTACCGGCTACACCTTC	few	TRBD1	TRBV7-9	TRBJ1-2
CSASLPQDLQETQYF	TGCAGTGCTAGTTTACCACAGGACCTTCAAGAGACCCAGTACTTC	.	.	TRBV20-1	TRBJ2-5
CASRRTTDTQYF	TGTGCCAGCAGACGGACTACAGATACGCAGTATTTT	few	.	TRBV6-1	TRBJ2-3
CASRPGHVDEQYF	TGTGCCAGCAGACCGGGACATGTGGACGAGCAGTACTTC	few	.	TRBV9	TRBJ2-7
CASSSQGQGHNQPQHF	TGTGCCAGCAGTTCCCAGGGACAGGGGCACAATCAGCCCCAGCATTTT	.	TRBD1	TRBV27	TRBJ1-5
CASSERPRDTQYF	TGTGCCAGCAGTGAGCGCCCTCGGGATACGCAGTATTTT	.	.	TRBV6-1	TRBJ2-3